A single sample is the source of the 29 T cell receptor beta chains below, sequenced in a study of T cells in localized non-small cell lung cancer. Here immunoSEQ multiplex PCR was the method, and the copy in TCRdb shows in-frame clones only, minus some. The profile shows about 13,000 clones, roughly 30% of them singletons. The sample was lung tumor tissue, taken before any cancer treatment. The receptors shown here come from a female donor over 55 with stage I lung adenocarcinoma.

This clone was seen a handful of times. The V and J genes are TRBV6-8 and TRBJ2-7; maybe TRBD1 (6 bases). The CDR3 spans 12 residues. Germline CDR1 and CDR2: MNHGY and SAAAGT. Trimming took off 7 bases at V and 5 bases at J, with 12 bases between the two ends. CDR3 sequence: CASIHRVNEQYF. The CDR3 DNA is TGTGCCAGCATTCACAGGGTGAACGAGCAGTACTTC.

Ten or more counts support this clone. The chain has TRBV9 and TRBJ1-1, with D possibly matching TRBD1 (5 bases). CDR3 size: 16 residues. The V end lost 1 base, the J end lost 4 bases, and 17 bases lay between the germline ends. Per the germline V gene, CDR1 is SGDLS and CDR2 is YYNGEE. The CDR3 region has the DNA TGTGCCAGCAGCGTAACGGGGGGAGCCGGGGGCACTGAAGCTTTCTTT. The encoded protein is CASSVTGGAGGTEAFF.

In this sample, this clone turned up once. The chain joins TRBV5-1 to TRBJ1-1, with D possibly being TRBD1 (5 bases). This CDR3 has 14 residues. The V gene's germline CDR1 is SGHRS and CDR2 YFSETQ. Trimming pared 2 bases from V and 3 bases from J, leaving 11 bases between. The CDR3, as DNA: TGCGCCAGCAGCTTCAGGGTGGGGGACACTGAAGCTTTCTTT. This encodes CASSFRVGDTEAFF. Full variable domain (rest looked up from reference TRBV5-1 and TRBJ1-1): KAGVTQTPRYLIKTRGQQVTLSCSPISGHRSVSWYQQTPGQGLQFLFEYFSETQRNKGNFPGRFSGRQFSNSRSEMNVSTLELGDSALYLCASSFRVGDTEAFFGQGTRLTVV.

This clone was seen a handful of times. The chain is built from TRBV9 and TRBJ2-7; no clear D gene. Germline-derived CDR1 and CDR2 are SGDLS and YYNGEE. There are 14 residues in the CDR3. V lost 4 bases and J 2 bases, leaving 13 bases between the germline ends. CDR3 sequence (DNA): TGTGCCAGCAGCAAAGATCCCTTGACCTACGAGCAGTACTTC. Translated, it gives CASSKDPLTYEQYF.

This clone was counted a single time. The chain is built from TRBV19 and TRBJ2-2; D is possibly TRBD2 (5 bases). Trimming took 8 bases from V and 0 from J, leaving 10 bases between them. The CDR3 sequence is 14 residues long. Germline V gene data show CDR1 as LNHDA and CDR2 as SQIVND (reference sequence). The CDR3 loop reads CASHSGTNTGELFF. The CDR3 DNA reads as TGTGCCAGTCACAGCGGAACGAACACCGGGGAGCTGTTTTTT.

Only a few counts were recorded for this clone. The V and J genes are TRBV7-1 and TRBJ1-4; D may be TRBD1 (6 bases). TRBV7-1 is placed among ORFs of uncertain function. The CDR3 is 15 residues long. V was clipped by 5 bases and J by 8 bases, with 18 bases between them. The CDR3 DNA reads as TGTGCCAGCAGCCCTACAGGGACTCAAGGAGAAAAACTGTTTTTT. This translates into CASSPTGTQGEKLFF.

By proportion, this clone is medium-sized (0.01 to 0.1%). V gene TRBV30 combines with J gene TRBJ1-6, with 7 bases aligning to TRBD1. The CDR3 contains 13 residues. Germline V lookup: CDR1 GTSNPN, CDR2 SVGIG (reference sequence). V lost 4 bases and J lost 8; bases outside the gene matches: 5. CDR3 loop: CAWKFTGDSPLHF. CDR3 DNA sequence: TGTGCCTGGAAGTTTACAGGGGATTCACCCCTCCACTTT.

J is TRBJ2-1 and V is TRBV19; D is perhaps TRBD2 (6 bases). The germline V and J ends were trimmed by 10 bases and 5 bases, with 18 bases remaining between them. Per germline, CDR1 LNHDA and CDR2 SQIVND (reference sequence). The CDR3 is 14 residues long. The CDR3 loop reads CATSWTGVHNEQFF. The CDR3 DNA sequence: TGTGCCACCAGCTGGACGGGGGTCCACAATGAGCAGTTCTTC.

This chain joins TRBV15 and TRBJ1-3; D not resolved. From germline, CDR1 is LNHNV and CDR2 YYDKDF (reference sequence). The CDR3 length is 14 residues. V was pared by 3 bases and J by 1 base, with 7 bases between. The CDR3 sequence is CATSSAVSGNTIYF. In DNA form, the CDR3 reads TGTGCCACCAGCAGTGCTGTATCTGGAAACACCATATATTTT.

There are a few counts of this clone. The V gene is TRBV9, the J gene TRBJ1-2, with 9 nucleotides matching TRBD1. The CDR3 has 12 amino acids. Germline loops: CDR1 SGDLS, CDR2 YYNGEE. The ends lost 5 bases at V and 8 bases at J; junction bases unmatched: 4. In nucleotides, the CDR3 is TGTGCCAGCAGTAGGACAGGGGAAGGCTACACCTTC. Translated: CASSRTGEGYTF. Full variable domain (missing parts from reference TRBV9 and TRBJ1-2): DSGVTQTPKHLITATGQRVTLRCSPRSGDLSVYWYQQSLDQGLQFLIQYYNGEERAKGNILERFSAQQFPDLHSELNLSSLELGDSALYFCASSRTGEGYTFGSGTRLTVV.

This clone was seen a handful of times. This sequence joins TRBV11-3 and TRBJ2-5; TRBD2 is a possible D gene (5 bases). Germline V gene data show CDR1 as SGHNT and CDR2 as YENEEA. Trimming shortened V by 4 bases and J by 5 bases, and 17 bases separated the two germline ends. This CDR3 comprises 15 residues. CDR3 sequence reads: CASSSGLVGWETQYF. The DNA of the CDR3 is TGTGCCAGCAGCTCAGGACTGGTTGGGTGGGAGACCCAGTACTTC.

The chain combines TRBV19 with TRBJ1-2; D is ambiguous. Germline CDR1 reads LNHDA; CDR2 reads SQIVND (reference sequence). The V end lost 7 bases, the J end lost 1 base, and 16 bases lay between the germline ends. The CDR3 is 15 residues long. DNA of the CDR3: TGTGCCAGTAATCCGGGCGGCTCTAATAACTATGGCTACACCTTC. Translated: CASNPGGSNNYGYTF.

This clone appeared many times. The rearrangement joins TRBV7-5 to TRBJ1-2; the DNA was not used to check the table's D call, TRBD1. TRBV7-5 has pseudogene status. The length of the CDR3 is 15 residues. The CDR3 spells CASSLARTPLYGYTF. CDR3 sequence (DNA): TGTGCCAGCAGCTTGGCACGGACACCTCTCTATGGCTACACCTTC.

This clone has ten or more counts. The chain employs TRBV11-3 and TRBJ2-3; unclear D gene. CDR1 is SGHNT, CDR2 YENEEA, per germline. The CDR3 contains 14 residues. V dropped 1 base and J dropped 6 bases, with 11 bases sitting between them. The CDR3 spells CASSLGPYGDTQYF. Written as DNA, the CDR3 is TGTGCCAGCAGCTTAGGACCTTATGGGGATACGCAGTATTTT.

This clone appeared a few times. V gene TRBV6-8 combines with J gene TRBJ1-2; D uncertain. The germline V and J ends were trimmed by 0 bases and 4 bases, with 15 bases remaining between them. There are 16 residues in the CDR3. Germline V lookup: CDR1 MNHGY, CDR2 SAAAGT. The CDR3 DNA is TGTGCCAGCAGTTACTCGATAGACCCGAGTATCTATGGCTACACCTTC. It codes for CASSYSIDPSIYGYTF.

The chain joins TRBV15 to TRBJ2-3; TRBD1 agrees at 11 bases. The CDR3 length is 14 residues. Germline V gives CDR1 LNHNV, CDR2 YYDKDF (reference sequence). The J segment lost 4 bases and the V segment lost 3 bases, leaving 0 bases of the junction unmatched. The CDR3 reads CATSRGQGADTQYF. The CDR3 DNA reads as TGTGCCACCAGCAGGGGACAGGGGGCAGATACGCAGTATTTT.

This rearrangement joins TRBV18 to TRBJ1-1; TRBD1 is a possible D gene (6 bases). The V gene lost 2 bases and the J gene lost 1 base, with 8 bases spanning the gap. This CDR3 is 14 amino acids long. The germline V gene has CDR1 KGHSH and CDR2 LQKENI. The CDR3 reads CASSPETGNTEAFF. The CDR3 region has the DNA TGTGCCAGCTCACCAGAGACAGGGAACACTGAAGCTTTCTTT.

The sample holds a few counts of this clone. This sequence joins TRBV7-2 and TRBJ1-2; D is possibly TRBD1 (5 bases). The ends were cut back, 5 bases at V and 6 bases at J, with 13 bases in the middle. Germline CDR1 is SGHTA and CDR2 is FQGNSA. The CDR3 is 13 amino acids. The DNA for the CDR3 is TGTGCCAGCAGCCAGGAACAGGCTAATGGCTACACCTTC. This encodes CASSQEQANGYTF.

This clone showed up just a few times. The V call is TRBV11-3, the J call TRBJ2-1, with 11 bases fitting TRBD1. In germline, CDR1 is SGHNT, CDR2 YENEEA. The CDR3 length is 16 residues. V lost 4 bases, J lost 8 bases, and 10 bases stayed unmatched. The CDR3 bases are TGTGCCAGCAGCTGGACCGGGACAGGGGGTAGGTATGAGCAGTTCTTC. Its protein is CASSWTGTGGRYEQFF.

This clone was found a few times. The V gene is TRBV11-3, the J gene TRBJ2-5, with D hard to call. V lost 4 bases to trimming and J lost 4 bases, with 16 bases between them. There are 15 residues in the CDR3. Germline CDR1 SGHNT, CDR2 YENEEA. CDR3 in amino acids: CASSSPPILGETQYF. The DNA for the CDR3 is TGTGCCAGCAGCTCCCCCCCCATATTGGGAGAGACCCAGTACTTC.

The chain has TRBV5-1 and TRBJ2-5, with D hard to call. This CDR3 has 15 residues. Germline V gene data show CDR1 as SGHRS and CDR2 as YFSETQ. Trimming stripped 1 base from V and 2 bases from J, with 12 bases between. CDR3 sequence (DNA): TGCGCCAGCAGCTTGAGATGGCGTTCTCAAGAGACCCAGTACTTC. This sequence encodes CASSLRWRSQETQYF.

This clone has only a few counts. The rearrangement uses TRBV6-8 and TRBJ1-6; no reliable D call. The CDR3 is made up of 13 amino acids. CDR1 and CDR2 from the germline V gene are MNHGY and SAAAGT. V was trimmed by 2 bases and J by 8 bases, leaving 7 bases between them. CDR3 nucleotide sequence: TGTGCCAGCAGTTACGAGGCAGATTCACCCCTCCACTTT. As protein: CASSYEADSPLHF.

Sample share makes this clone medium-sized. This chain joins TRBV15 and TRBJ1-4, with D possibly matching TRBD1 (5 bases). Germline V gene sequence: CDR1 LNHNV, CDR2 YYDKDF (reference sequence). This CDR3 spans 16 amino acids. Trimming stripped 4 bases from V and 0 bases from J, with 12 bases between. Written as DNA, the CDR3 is TGTGCCACCAGCAAAGGACGGGGACCAACTAATGAAAAACTGTTTTTT. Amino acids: CATSKGRGPTNEKLFF.

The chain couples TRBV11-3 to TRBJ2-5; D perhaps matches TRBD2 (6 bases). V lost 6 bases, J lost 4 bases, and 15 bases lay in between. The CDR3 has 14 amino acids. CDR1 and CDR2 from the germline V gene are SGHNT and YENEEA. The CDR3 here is CASRGGVGGETQYF. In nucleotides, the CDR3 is TGTGCCAGCAGGGGTGGTGTGGGGGGAGAGACCCAGTACTTC. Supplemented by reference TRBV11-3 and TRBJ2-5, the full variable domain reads EAGVVQSPRYKIIEKKQPVAFWCNPISGHNTLYWYLQNLGQGPELLIRYENEEAVDDSQLPKDRFSAERLKGVDSTLKIQPAELGDSAVYLCASRGGVGGETQYFGPGTRLLVL.

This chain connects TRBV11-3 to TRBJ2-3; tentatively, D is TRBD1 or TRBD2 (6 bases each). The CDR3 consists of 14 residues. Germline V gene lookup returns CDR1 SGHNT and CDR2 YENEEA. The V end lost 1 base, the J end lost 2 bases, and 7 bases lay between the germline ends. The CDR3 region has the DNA TGTGCCAGCAGCTTAGGGGGGGCCACAGATACGCAGTATTTT. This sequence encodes CASSLGGATDTQYF. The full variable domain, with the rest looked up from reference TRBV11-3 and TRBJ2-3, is EAGVVQSPRYKIIEKKQPVAFWCNPISGHNTLYWYLQNLGQGPELLIRYENEEAVDDSQLPKDRFSAERLKGVDSTLKIQPAELGDSAVYLCASSLGGATDTQYFGPGTRLTVL.

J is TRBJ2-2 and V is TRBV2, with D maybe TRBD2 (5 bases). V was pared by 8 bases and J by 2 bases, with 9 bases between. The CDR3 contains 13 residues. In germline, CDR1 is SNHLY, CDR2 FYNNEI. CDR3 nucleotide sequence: TGTGCCAGCCGGACTTTTAACACCGGGGAGCTGTTTTTT. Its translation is CASRTFNTGELFF. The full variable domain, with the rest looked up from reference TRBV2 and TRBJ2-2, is EPEVTQTPSHQVTQMGQEVILRCVPISNHLYFYWYRQILGQKVEFLVSFYNNEISEKSEIFDDQFSVERPDGSNFTLKIRSTKLEDSAMYFCASRTFNTGELFFGEGSRLTVL.

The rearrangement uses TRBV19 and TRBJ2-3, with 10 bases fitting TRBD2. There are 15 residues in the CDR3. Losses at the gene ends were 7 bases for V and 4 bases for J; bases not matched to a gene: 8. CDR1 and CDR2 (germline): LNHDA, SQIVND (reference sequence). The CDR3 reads CASTYSGGRADTQYF. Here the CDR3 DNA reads TGTGCCAGTACCTATAGCGGGGGGAGGGCAGATACGCAGTATTTT. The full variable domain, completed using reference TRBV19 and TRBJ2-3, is DGGITQSPKYLFRKEGQNVTLSCEQNLNHDAMYWYRQDPGQGLRLIYYSQIVNDFQKGDIAEGYSVSREKKESFPLTVTSAQKNPTAFYLCASTYSGGRADTQYFGPGTRLTVL.

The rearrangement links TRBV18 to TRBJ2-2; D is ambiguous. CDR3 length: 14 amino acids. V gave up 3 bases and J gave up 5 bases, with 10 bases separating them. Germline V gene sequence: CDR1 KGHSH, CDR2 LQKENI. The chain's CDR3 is CASSPDLGTGELFF. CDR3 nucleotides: TGTGCCAGCTCACCGGATCTGGGGACCGGGGAGCTGTTTTTT.

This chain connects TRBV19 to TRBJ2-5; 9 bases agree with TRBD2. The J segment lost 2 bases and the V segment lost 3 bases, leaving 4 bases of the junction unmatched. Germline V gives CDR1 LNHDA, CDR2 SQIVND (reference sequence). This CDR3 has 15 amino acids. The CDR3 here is CASSILAGGQETQYF. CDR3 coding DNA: TGTGCCAGTAGTATTCTTGCGGGGGGGCAAGAGACCCAGTACTTC.